A selection of T cell receptor beta chains follows, all from one sample in a study of shared clonotypes between healthy human individuals. Generated by immunoSEQ multiplex PCR, the TCRdb table keeps only in-frame clones and is missing some. The sample records about 490,000 clones, less than 80% being singletons. The specimen sequenced was PBMCs. The origin of the receptors is a woman aged 40 to 50 in good health. Some clones in this sample may be carry-over from other donors' samples. Both conserved end residues are part of each CDR3. A D gene is named only where the DNA matches it firmly. Some rows mark clone size as missing; the rest say once, few, many or name a class of expanded clone.

CDR3 protein	CDR3 DNA	clone size	D gene	CDR3 length	V gene	J gene
CASSGQGGGGTDTQYF	TGCGCCAGCAGCGGCCAAGGGGGAGGAGGCACAGATACGCAGTATTTT	.	.	16	TRBV5-1	TRBJ2-3
CASSPRYTGGYEQYF	TGTGCCAGCAGCCCCAGATATACAGGGGGCTACGAGCAGTACTTC	.	TRBD1	15	TRBV9	TRBJ2-7
CASSRDRTDTQYF	TGTGCCAGCAGCCGGGACCGCACAGATACGCAGTATTTT	.	.	13	TRBV5-6	TRBJ2-3
CASSLGSSGNTIYF	TGTGCCAGCAGCTTAGGGAGCTCTGGAAACACCATATATTTT	few	.	14	TRBV7-9	TRBJ1-3
CAWRRQSDAFF	TGTGCCTGGAGAAGGCAGTCTGACGCTTTCTTT	.	.	11	TRBV30	TRBJ1-1
CASGYRGRTGELFF	TGTGCCAGCGGTTACAGGGGGCGGACCGGGGAGCTGTTTTTT	.	TRBD1	14	TRBV25-1	TRBJ2-2
CASSRPGTSGTSTDTQYF	TGTGCCAGCAGCAGACCCGGGACTAGCGGAACTAGCACAGATACGCAGTATTTT	once	TRBD2	18	TRBV14	TRBJ2-3
CASSEGPGGSPSYEQYF	TGTGCCAGCAGTGAAGGTCCGGGGGGGTCCCCTTCCTACGAGCAGTACTTC	.	TRBD2	17	TRBV6-1	TRBJ2-7
CASSRGVRAKNIQYF	TGTGCCAGCAGCCGGGGGGTCCGGGCCAAAAACATTCAGTACTTC	.	TRBD2	15	TRBV28	TRBJ2-4
CSAAPSGAKNIQYF	TGCAGCGCCGCACCATCCGGGGCCAAAAACATTCAGTACTTC	once	.	14	TRBV29-1	TRBJ2-4
CASSLTGETQETQYF	TGTGCCAGCAGCCTGACAGGGGAAACACAAGAGACCCAGTACTTC	.	TRBD1	15	TRBV9	TRBJ2-5
CASSLGLARNEQFF	TGTGCCAGCAGCTTGGGACTAGCGCGAAATGAGCAGTTCTTC	.	TRBD2	14	TRBV7-8	TRBJ2-1
CASSLQGPGTDTQYF	TGCGCCAGCAGCCTCCAGGGTCCCGGCACAGATACGCAGTATTTT	.	.	15	TRBV5-1	TRBJ2-3
CASSLDPRQGRVGEQYF	TGTGCCAGCAGCTTGGACCCCCGACAGGGGAGAGTGGGCGAGCAGTACTTC	many	TRBD1	17	TRBV5-4	TRBJ2-7
CATSREGYEQYF	TGTGCCACCAGCAGAGAAGGCTACGAGCAGTACTTC	.	.	12	TRBV15	TRBJ2-7
CASRGQGAGKNIQYF	TGTGCCAGCAGAGGACAGGGGGCCGGCAAAAACATTCAGTACTTC	.	TRBD1	15	TRBV28	TRBJ2-4
CASSSAKGLLGNTIYF	TGTGCCAGCAGCTCTGCTAAAGGTTTACTAGGAAACACCATATATTTT	.	.	16	TRBV7-9	TRBJ1-3
CASSSFLRGHEQYF	TGTGCCAGCAGCTCCTTCTTACGGGGTCACGAGCAGTACTTC	.	.	14	TRBV7-9	TRBJ2-7
CASSVEGRGETQYF	TGTGCCAGCAGCGTAGAGGGCCGGGGAGAGACCCAGTACTTC	few	.	14	TRBV9	TRBJ2-5
CASSQPTRLAGVDTQYF	TGTGCCAGCAGTCAACCCACGCGACTAGCGGGAGTGGATACGCAGTATTTT	.	TRBD2	17	TRBV28	TRBJ2-3
CASSPLRPGTSIDNQPQHF	TGCGCCAGCAGCCCTCTACGACCGGGGACATCCATCGATAATCAGCCCCAGCATTTT	.	.	19	TRBV4-1	TRBJ1-5
CASSLAGTRNGYTF	TGTGCCAGCAGCTTAGCTGGGACAAGGAACGGCTACACCTTC	.	.	14	TRBV7-2	TRBJ1-2
CASSRFSNQPQHF	TGTGCCAGCAGCAGATTTAGCAATCAGCCCCAGCATTTT	many	.	13	TRBV11-3	TRBJ1-5
CASSFPSGSDTQYF	TGTGCCAGCAGTTTCCCCAGCGGGAGTGATACGCAGTATTTT	.	TRBD2	14	TRBV28	TRBJ2-3
CASSTRTSGSIVTDTQYF	TGTGCCAGCAGTACCCGGACTAGCGGGAGTATCGTCACAGATACGCAGTATTTT	.	TRBD2	18	TRBV2	TRBJ2-3
CASSGLRLAGGPNTQYF	TGTGCCAGCAGTGGATTGAGACTAGCGGGAGGGCCAAATACGCAGTATTTT	many	TRBD2	17	TRBV2	TRBJ2-3
CASSERSGWRRYSNQPQHF	TGTGCCAGCAGTGAGAGAAGCGGTTGGAGACGGTATAGCAATCAGCCCCAGCATTTT	once	.	19	TRBV2	TRBJ1-5
CASSMGANTEAFF	TGTGCCAGCTCGATGGGGGCGAACACTGAAGCTTTCTTT	.	.	13	TRBV5-6	TRBJ1-1
CAARQGTNTGELFF	TGCGCCGCAAGGCAGGGTACGAACACCGGGGAGCTGTTTTTT	.	.	14	TRBV5-1	TRBJ2-2
CASRDYSNQPQHF	TGTGCCAGCAGGGACTATAGCAATCAGCCCCAGCATTTT	once	.	13	TRBV6-5	TRBJ1-5
CASSFQGLGNSPLHF	TGTGCCAGCAGCTTCCAGGGACTGGGTAATTCACCCCTCCACTTT	.	.	15	TRBV5-6	TRBJ1-6
CASSPGYSGYEQYF	TGTGCCAGCAGCCCGGGATATAGCGGCTACGAGCAGTACTTC	.	.	14	TRBV5-4	TRBJ2-7
CASSVGTSGSSSYEQYF	TGTGCCAGCAGCGTAGGGACTAGCGGGAGTAGCTCCTACGAGCAGTACTTC	medium-sized	TRBD2	17	TRBV9	TRBJ2-7
CASGTSGVYEQYF	TGCGCCAGTGGGACTAGCGGGGTCTACGAGCAGTACTTC	few	TRBD2	13	TRBV5-1	TRBJ2-7
CASSLRRLAGLIRGTDTQYF	TGTGCCAGCAGCCTAAGACGGCTAGCGGGTCTCATTCGGGGCACAGATACGCAGTATTTT	few	TRBD2	20	TRBV4-2	TRBJ2-3
CAWGSPSGLYQETQYF	TGTGCCTGGGGTTCCCCTAGCGGACTGTACCAAGAGACCCAGTACTTC	.	TRBD2	16	TRBV30	TRBJ2-5